These 14 T cell receptor beta chains were all obtained from the same sample, sequenced in a study of T cell repertoires in cytomegalovirus infection. TCRdb called the reads again in MiXCR, with one record for every CDR3 protein. The table has 230,000 or so distinct CDR3 sequences, about 18% seen once. Material: CD8+ T cells from PBMCs. The source of these receptors is a human donor in good health (CMV status not recorded). Some clones in this sample may be carry-over from other donors' samples.

In this sample, this clonotype turned up many times. V usage is TRBV25-1 and J usage is TRBJ2-3; 9 bases map to TRBD2. This CDR3 has 18 residues. The germline V gene has CDR1 MGHDK and CDR2 SYGVNS. V trimming: 0 bases; J trimming: 4 bases; junction bases outside the gene matches: 11. The CDR3 sequence is CASSEYFPTSGEADTQYF. In nucleotides, the CDR3 is TGTGCCAGCAGTGAATATTTCCCGACTAGCGGAGAAGCAGATACGCAGTATTTT.

This clonotype appeared a few times. The genes are TRBV4-1 and TRBJ2-3; 7 bases map to TRBD1. The CDR3 sequence is 12 residues long. Per germline, CDR1 MGHRA and CDR2 YSYEKL. Written as DNA, the CDR3 is TGCGCAGCAGGGGGAAACACAGATACGCAGTATTTT. It is translated as CAAGGNTDTQYF.

The chain couples TRBV5-1 to TRBJ2-7; 11 positions match TRBD1. V dropped 4 bases and J dropped 0; count of bases not matched to a gene: 3. Germline CDR1 is SGHRS and CDR2 is YFSETQ. The CDR3 runs 15 residues. Here the CDR3 reads CASSQGTGGSYEQYF. CDR3 nucleotides: TGCGCCAGCAGCCAAGGGACAGGGGGCTCCTACGAGCAGTACTTC.

This clonotype was picked up a small number of times. The rearrangement uses TRBV20-1 and TRBJ2-1, with no clear D. CDR1 and CDR2 from the germline V gene are DFQATT and SNEGSKA (reference sequence). Deletions cut 0 bases from V and 0 bases from J, with 12 bases between. The CDR3 consists of 16 residues. The CDR3 reads CSARDRTTSSYNEQFF. In DNA, the CDR3 is TGCAGTGCTAGAGATCGGACCACCAGCTCCTACAATGAGCAGTTCTTC.

This clonotype came up a few times. This chain connects TRBV9 to TRBJ2-1; tentative D call: TRBD2 (7 bases). V lost 4 bases and J 6 bases, leaving 17 bases between the germline ends. The CDR3 consists of 15 residues. CDR1 SGDLS and CDR2 YYNGEE come from the germline V gene. CDR3 in DNA: TGTGCCAGCAGCCCCGAGGGGGGGGCCGTCAATGAGCAGTTCTTC. It encodes CASSPEGGAVNEQFF.

This chain links TRBV6-2 or TRBV6-3 with TRBJ1-2; D is ambiguous. The germline V gene has CDR1 MNHEY and CDR2 SVGEGT. The CDR3 runs to 15 residues. Trimming cost V 2 bases and J 4 bases, with 14 bases left between them. The CDR3: CASSYLDLSGYGYTF. CDR3 DNA: TGTGCCAGCAGTTACCTGGACCTGAGCGGCTATGGCTACACCTTC.

The rearrangement links TRBV11-3 to TRBJ2-7; D not resolved. Trimming took 0 bases from V and 7 from J, leaving 7 bases between them. The V gene's germline CDR1 is SGHNT and CDR2 YENEEA. CDR3 length: 12 residues. CDR3 amino acids: CASSLEGKEQYF. CDR3 sequence (DNA): TGTGCCAGCAGCTTAGAAGGGAAGGAGCAGTACTTC.

At least ten counts were recorded for this clonotype. The chain links TRBV7-8 to TRBJ2-1; TRBD2 matches 13 bases. The CDR3 has 17 residues. Germline CDR1 SGHVS, CDR2 FQNEAQ. The junction had 6 bases not matched to a gene; V was cut back by 3 bases and J by 4 bases. CDR3 bases: TGTGCCAGCAGCTTTCGACTAGCGGGGGGCGCTTACAATGAGCAGTTCTTC. Its translation is CASSFRLAGGAYNEQFF.

In this sample, this clonotype turned up a few times. The chain couples TRBV29-1 to TRBJ1-2; tentative D call: TRBD1 (5 bases). The CDR3 sequence is 11 residues long. The germline gives CDR1 SQVTM, CDR2 ANQGSEA. The V end lost 5 bases, the J end lost 5 bases, and 9 bases lay between the germline ends. The DNA of the CDR3 is TGCAGCGTTCCGGGACGGTATGGCTACACCTTC. Translated: CSVPGRYGYTF.

The J gene is TRBJ2-7, the V gene TRBV11-2, with 9 bases matching TRBD1. The CDR3 totals 18 residues. Per the germline V gene, CDR1 is SGHAT and CDR2 is FQNNGV. After removal of 0 bases from V and 0 bases from J, the junction contained 9 bases not matched to a gene. The CDR3 loop is CASSLERTGASFSYEQYF. The CDR3 DNA sequence: TGTGCCAGCAGCTTAGAAAGGACAGGGGCCTCATTCTCCTACGAGCAGTACTTC.

This clonotype was found many times. The chain couples TRBV7-3 to TRBJ2-7, with 8 bases fitting TRBD2. The CDR3 is 12 amino acids. The germline V gene encodes CDR1 SGHTA and CDR2 FQGTGA. The junction had 6 bases not matched to a gene; V was cut back by 7 bases and J by 7 bases. The CDR3 is CASTTGGWEQYF. The DNA for the CDR3 is TGTGCCAGCACCACGGGAGGGTGGGAGCAGTACTTC. Full variable domain (remainder filled in from reference TRBV7-3 and TRBJ2-7): GAGVSQTPSNKVTEKGKYVELRCDPISGHTALYWYRQSLGQGPEFLIYFQGTGAADDSGLPNDRFFAVRPEGSVSTLKIQRTERGDSAVYLCASTTGGWEQYFGPGTRLTVT.

This clonotype was counted at least ten times. The chain links TRBV7-3 to TRBJ2-7; D gene uncertain. Germline values: CDR1 SGHTA, CDR2 FQGTGA. The CDR3 contains 13 residues. V was shortened by 5 bases and J by 6 bases, with 14 bases between the two germline ends. CDR3: CASSPTTRSEQYF. In DNA, the CDR3 is TGTGCCAGCAGCCCCACCACCCGGTCCGAGCAGTACTTC.

This clonotype has a handful of counts. This chain joins TRBV20-1 and TRBJ2-7; D ambiguous. This CDR3 contains 11 residues. Germline-derived CDR1 and CDR2 are DFQATT and SNEGSKA (reference sequence). Trimming removed 5 bases from V and 6 bases from J, with 11 bases in between. As DNA, the CDR3 is TGCAGTGCTCCCGGGCCCCTCGAGCAGTACTTC. Protein: CSAPGPLEQYF.

The sample holds many counts of this clonotype. The chain uses TRBV6-1 and TRBJ1-1; D gene ambiguous. V dropped 0 bases and J dropped 0 bases, with 11 bases sitting between them. The CDR3 is 16 residues long. The germline V gene has CDR1 MNHNS and CDR2 SASEGT. Here the CDR3 reads CASSEAEGLMNTEAFF. The CDR3 DNA reads as TGTGCCAGCAGTGAAGCAGAGGGCCTCATGAACACTGAAGCTTTCTTT.